The rows below give T cell receptor beta chains drawn from one sample of a study of blood T cell repertoires in COVID-19. Produced via immunoSEQ multiplex PCR; TCRdb's table is partial and in-frame only. In the table there are roughly 100,000 clones, around 81% of which are singletons. Sequenced material: peripheral blood. The receptor set was obtained from a man older than 75 with acute or convalescent COVID-19. CDR3s include the opening cysteine and the closing phenylalanine or tryptophan. A D gene is named only where the DNA matches it firmly. The size of a clone is reported for some rows only, either as once, few or many, or as a class for expanded clones.

d_gene	abundance	v_gene	j_gene	CDR3nt	CDR3aa
.	.	TRBV25-1	TRBJ2-3	TGTGCCAGCAGTGGACAGCCGCGCACAGATACGCAGTATTTT	CASSGQPRTDTQYF
.	.	TRBV10-3	TRBJ1-2	TGTGCCATCAGTGAGGGGGAGCAGCGCTATGGCTACACCTTC	CAISEGEQRYGYTF
.	.	TRBV28	TRBJ1-6	TGTGCCACCCACGGGCAGAGGGTTTCACCCCTCCACTTT	CATHGQRVSPLHF
TRBD2	once	TRBV27	TRBJ2-7	TGTGCCAGCAGTTCCATCGGAGCGGGAGGAAGACACGAGCAGTACTTC	CASSSIGAGGRHEQYF
.	.	TRBV5-5	TRBJ1-6	TGTGCCAGCAGCTTGTACAGGATGCACTATAATTCACCCCTCCACTTT	CASSLYRMHYNSPLHF
.	.	TRBV7-3	TRBJ1-2	TGTGCCAGCAGCCCCGACAGGCAAGGAGGCTACACCTTC	CASSPDRQGGYTF
.	.	TRBV29-1	TRBJ2-6	TGCAGCGTTGGTTCGGCGGCCTCTGGGGCCAACGTCCTGACTTTC	CSVGSAASGANVLTF
.	.	TRBV7-2	TRBJ2-5	TGTGCCAGCAGCTTTGCTAGGAGGGAGACCCAGTACTTC	CASSFARRETQYF
TRBD2	.	TRBV30	TRBJ2-7	TGTGCCTGGAGTGTACTAAGTGGGAGGGCCTCCTACGAGCAGTACTTC	CAWSVLSGRASYEQYF
.	.	TRBV29-1	TRBJ2-6	TGCAGCGTTCTCTCTGGGGCCAACGTCCTGACTTTC	CSVLSGANVLTF
.	.	TRBV6-5	TRBJ2-4	TGTGCCAGCAGCCTCCAAGGGGATGGCAAAAACATTCAGTACTTC	CASSLQGDGKNIQYF
.	.	TRBV14	TRBJ1-1	TGTGCCAGCAGCCAAGGTCTAGGGGCCCACGCTTTCTTT	CASSQGLGAHAFF
TRBD2	.	TRBV5-1	TRBJ2-3	TGCGCCAGCAGCTTGGGACTAGCGGGAAAGGGTACGCAGTATTTT	CASSLGLAGKGTQYF
TRBD2	.	TRBV11-3	TRBJ2-1	TGTGCCAGCAGCTTAGCTGGGGGGGGCTCCTACAATGAGCAGTTCTTC	CASSLAGGGSYNEQFF
TRBD2	once	TRBV30	TRBJ2-3	TGTGCCTGGAGTGTGGGGACTAGCGGGAGGCCCCACGTATACACAGATACGCAGTATTTT	CAWSVGTSGRPHVYTDTQYF
TRBD1	once	TRBV2	TRBJ1-5	TGTGCCAGCAGTGGACAGGGTAAAGATCAGCCCCAGCATTTT	CASSGQGKDQPQHF
.	.	TRBV5-1	TRBJ2-2	TGCGCCAGCAGCTTGGCCGGGGGGCCGAACACCGGGGAGCTGTTTTTT	CASSLAGGPNTGELFF
TRBD1	.	TRBV19	TRBJ1-5	TGTGCCAGTAGTAGAAAAGACAGGGGAAGCAATCAGCCCCAGCATTTT	CASSRKDRGSNQPQHF
.	.	TRBV6-5	TRBJ1-5	TGTGCCAGCAGTTGGGCTGGGTTCAATCAGCCCCAGCATTTT	CASSWAGFNQPQHF
TRBD1	.	TRBV10-1	TRBJ2-2	TGCGCCAGCAGGACAGGGGTTAACACCGGGGAGCTGTTTTTT	CASRTGVNTGELFF
TRBD1	.	TRBV28	TRBJ1-1	TGTGCCAGCAGTTTCCCCGGACAGGGCAGTAAAGCTTTCTTT	CASSFPGQGSKAFF
TRBD1	.	TRBV28	TRBJ1-4	TGTGCCAGCAGTTCAGGACAGGGAAATAATGAAAAACTGTTTTTT	CASSSGQGNNEKLFF
.	.	TRBV10-3	TRBJ1-4	TGTGCCATCAGATCAGGGATTACTAATGAAAAACTGTTTTTT	CAIRSGITNEKLFF
.	.	TRBV5-1	TRBJ2-1	TGCGCCAGCAGCTCTACCGGGACTGGAGTCCATGAGCAGTTCTTC	CASSSTGTGVHEQFF
TRBD1	few	TRBV9	TRBJ2-5	TGTGCCAGCAGCGTAGCCACAGGGGGCGGTTGGGAGACCCAGTACTTC	CASSVATGGGWETQYF
TRBD1	.	TRBV6-5	TRBJ1-6	TGTGCCAGCAGTCGTGAGGGGGCGCTTACTTCACCCCTCCACTTT	CASSREGALTSPLHF
.	.	TRBV28	TRBJ2-6	TGTGCCAGCAGTTTACGAGGTCTCTCTGGGGCCAACGTCCTGACTTTC	CASSLRGLSGANVLTF
.	.	TRBV5-4	TRBJ1-1	TGTGCCAGCAGCTTTGGGCAGGGACGAGGGAGGGCTGAAGCTTTCTTT	CASSFGQGRGRAEAFF
.	.	TRBV2	TRBJ2-7	TGTGCCAGCAGTGTTCAGGACTACGAGCAGTACTTC	CASSVQDYEQYF
TRBD2	.	TRBV7-9	TRBJ2-5	TGTGCCAGCAGCTTAGGGGGAGGGTTGAAGACCCAGTACTTC	CASSLGGGLKTQYF
.	.	TRBV27	TRBJ2-5	TGTGCCAGCAGTCAAAGAGGGTTTGAGACCCAGTACTTC	CASSQRGFETQYF
TRBD2	.	TRBV11-3	TRBJ2-1	TGTGCCAGCAGCTTAGCGGGCGGACTAGCAGGCAATGAGCAGTTCTTC	CASSLAGGLAGNEQFF
.	.	TRBV28	TRBJ2-3	TGTGCCAGCAGTTCCGACAGAGATACGCAGTATTTT	CASSSDRDTQYF
TRBD1	.	TRBV6-5	TRBJ2-7	TGTGCCAGCAGTTACTCTAAGGGGACAGGGACCTACGAGCAGTACTTC	CASSYSKGTGTYEQYF
TRBD1	.	TRBV12-3/TRBV12-4	TRBJ1-2	TGTGCCAGCAGTCCCCTCAGGGGGAGCGGCTACACCTTC	CASSPLRGSGYTF
.	.	TRBV5-6	TRBJ1-5	TGTGCCAGCAGCCGATTCGAGACAGGACCTAGCAATCAGCCCCAGCATTTT	CASSRFETGPSNQPQHF
.	.	TRBV29-1	TRBJ1-3	TGCAGCGTTGAGTGGGGGCAGACCATATATTTT	CSVEWGQTIYF
.	.	TRBV19	TRBJ2-2	TGTGCCAGTAGAGAGGGCGAAACGAACACCGGGGAGCTGTTTTTT	CASREGETNTGELFF
TRBD2	.	TRBV7-3	TRBJ2-7	TGTGCCAGCAGCCCCGGGGGACTAGCGGGAGTAGACGAGCAGTACTTC	CASSPGGLAGVDEQYF
.	.	TRBV5-1	TRBJ2-5	TGCGCCAGCAGCTTGATTTCACAGGGACAAGAGACCCAGTACTTC	CASSLISQGQETQYF
.	.	TRBV7-2	TRBJ2-5	TGTGCCAGCAGCTTCCATCGGGGGGCCGGCCAAGAGACCCAGTACTTC	CASSFHRGAGQETQYF
TRBD1	.	TRBV6-6	TRBJ2-3	TGTGCCAGCAGTTACTCGAGGCAGGGGGCGGATACGCAGTATTTT	CASSYSRQGADTQYF
.	.	TRBV27	TRBJ2-5	TGTGCCAGCAGCCAGCTAGCAGGGACCCAGTACTTC	CASSQLAGTQYF
TRBD1	.	TRBV28	TRBJ1-2	TGTGCCAGCAGTTTGAACAGGGGGCCCCCTAACTATGGCTACACCTTC	CASSLNRGPPNYGYTF
TRBD1	.	TRBV19	TRBJ1-4	TGTGCCAGTAGTAAGGGACAGAGGGGTGAAAAACTGTTTTTT	CASSKGQRGEKLFF
TRBD1	.	TRBV18	TRBJ1-1	TGTGCCAGCTCACCCTTACAGGGGGACACTGAAGCTTTCTTT	CASSPLQGDTEAFF
TRBD2	.	TRBV14	TRBJ2-1	TGTGCCAGCAGCCAAGCTAGCGGGAGGGTCTCCTACAATGAGCAGTTCTTC	CASSQASGRVSYNEQFF
.	.	TRBV12-5	TRBJ2-6	TGTGCTAGTTGTCCGTCTGGGGCCAACGTCCTGACTTTC	CASCPSGANVLTF
.	.	TRBV27	TRBJ2-3	TGTGCCAGCAGTCCACCACACCGGCGAGGGACAGATACGCAGTATTTT	CASSPPHRRGTDTQYF
TRBD1	.	TRBV6-5	TRBJ1-1	TGTGCCAGCAGTTACTCGATACAGGGGCTGAACACTGAAGCTTTCTTT	CASSYSIQGLNTEAFF
.	.	TRBV18	TRBJ2-1	TGTGCCAGCTCACCACCCGGGGGTGAGACGCGCCACAATGAGCAGTTCTTC	CASSPPGGETRHNEQFF
TRBD1	.	TRBV9	TRBJ2-5	TGTGCCAGCAGCGTAGTCGGACAGGGCACGGAGACCCAGTACTTC	CASSVVGQGTETQYF
TRBD1	.	TRBV11-2	TRBJ1-2	TGTGCCAGCAGCTTAGACCACTGGACAGGAAGAAGCTATGGCTACACCTTC	CASSLDHWTGRSYGYTF
.	.	TRBV3-1/TRBV3-2	TRBJ1-5	TGTGCCAGCAGCCAAGATCTGCGGGCGCGGCAGCCCCAGCATTTT	CASSQDLRARQPQHF
TRBD1	once	TRBV6-5	TRBJ2-1	TGTGCCAGCAGTTCGCCGGGACAGGGGGCATCGGAGCAGTTCTTC	CASSSPGQGASEQFF
.	.	TRBV24-1	TRBJ2-2	TGTGCCACCAGTGAACATAACACCGGGGAGCTGTTTTTT	CATSEHNTGELFF
.	.	TRBV3-1/TRBV3-2	TRBJ1-5	TGTGCCAGCAGCCAAGGGGGGGGTCAGCCCCAGCATTTT	CASSQGGGQPQHF
TRBD1	.	TRBV2	TRBJ1-2	TGTGCCAGCAGTCCAGACAGGGACTATGGCTACACCTTC	CASSPDRDYGYTF
TRBD1	.	TRBV3-1/TRBV3-2	TRBJ2-5	TGTGCCAGCAGCCCCAGGGGGCGCCAAGGTATTATAGAGACCCAGTACTTC	CASSPRGRQGIIETQYF
TRBD2	.	TRBV5-1	TRBJ2-3	TGCGCCAGCAGCGTTGGGACTAGCTCAGATACGCAGTATTTT	CASSVGTSSDTQYF